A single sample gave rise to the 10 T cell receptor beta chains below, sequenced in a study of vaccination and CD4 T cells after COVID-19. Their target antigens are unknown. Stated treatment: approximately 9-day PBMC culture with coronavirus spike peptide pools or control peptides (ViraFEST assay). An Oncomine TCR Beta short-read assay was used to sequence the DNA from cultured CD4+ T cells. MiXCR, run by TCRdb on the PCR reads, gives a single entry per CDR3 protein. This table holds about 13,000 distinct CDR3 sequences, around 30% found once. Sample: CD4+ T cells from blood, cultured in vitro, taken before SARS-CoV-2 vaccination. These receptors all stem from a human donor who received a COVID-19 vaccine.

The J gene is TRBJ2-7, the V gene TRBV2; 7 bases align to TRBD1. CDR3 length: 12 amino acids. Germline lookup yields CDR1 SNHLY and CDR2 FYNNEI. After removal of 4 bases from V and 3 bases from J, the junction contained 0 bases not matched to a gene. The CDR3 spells CASSGTGYEQYF. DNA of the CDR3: TGTGCCAGCAGTGGGACAGGCTACGAGCAGTACTTC.

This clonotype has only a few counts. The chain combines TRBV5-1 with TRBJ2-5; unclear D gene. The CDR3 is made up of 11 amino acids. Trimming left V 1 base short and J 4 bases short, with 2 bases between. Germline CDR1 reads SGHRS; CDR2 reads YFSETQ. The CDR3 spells CASSLRETQYF. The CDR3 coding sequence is TGCGCCAGCAGCTTGAGAGAGACCCAGTACTTC.

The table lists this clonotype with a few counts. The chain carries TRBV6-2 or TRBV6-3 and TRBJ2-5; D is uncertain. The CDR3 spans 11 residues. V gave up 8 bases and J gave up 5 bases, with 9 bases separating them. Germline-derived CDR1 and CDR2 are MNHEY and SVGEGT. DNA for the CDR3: TGTGCCAGCCGTCGGTCGGAGACCCAGTACTTC. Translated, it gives CASRRSETQYF.

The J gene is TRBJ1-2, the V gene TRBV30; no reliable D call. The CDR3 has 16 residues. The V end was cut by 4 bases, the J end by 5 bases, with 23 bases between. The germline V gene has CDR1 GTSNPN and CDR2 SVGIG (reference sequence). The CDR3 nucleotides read TGTGCCTGGACCTCCCGGATGGGCGCCTATGGGTATGGCTACACCTTC. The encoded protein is CAWTSRMGAYGYGYTF.

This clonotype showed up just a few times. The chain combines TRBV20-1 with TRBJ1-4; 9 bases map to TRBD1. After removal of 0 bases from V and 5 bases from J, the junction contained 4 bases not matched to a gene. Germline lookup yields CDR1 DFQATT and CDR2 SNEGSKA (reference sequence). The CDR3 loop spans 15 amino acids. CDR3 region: CSARDDRGINEKLFF. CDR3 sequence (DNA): TGCAGTGCTAGAGATGACAGGGGGATAAATGAAAAACTGTTTTTT.

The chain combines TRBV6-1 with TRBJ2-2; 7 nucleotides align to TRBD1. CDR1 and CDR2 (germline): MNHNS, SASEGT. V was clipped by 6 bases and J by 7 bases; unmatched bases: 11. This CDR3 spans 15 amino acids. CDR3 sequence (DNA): TGTGCCAGCAGATTCTTCGACAGGGACGGCGGGGAGCTGTTTTTT. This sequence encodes CASRFFDRDGGELFF.

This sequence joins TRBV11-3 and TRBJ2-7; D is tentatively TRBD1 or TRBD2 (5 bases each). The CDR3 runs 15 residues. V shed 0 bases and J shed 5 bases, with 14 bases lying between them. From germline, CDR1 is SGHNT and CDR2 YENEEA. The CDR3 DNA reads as TGTGCCAGCAGCTTAGATGGCAGGGAGTTGGACGAGCAGTACTTC. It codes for CASSLDGRELDEQYF. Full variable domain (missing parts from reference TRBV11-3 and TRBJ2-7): EAGVVQSPRYKIIEKKQPVAFWCNPISGHNTLYWYLQNLGQGPELLIRYENEEAVDDSQLPKDRFSAERLKGVDSTLKIQPAELGDSAVYLCASSLDGRELDEQYFGPGTRLTVT.

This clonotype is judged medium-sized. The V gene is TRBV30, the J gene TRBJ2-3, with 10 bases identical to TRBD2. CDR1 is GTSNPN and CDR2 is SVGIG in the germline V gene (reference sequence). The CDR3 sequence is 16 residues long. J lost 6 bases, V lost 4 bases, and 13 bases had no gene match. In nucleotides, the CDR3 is TGTGCCTGGAATTTGGGAACTAGCGGGGACTGGGATACGCAGTATTTT. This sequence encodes CAWNLGTSGDWDTQYF. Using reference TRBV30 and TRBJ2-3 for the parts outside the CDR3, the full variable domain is SQTIHQWPATLVQPVGSPLSLECTVEGTSNPNLYWYRQAAGRGLQLLFYSVGIGQISSEVPQNLSASRPQDRQFILSSKKLLLSDSGFYLCAWNLGTSGDWDTQYFGPGTRLTVL.

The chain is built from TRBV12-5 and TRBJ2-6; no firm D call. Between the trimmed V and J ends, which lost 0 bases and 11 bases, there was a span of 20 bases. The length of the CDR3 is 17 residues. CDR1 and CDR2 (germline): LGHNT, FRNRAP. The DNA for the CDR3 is TGTGCTAGTGGTTTGGTACCCCCGATCGGGCTTTCAGACGTCCTGACTTTC. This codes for CASGLVPPIGLSDVLTF.

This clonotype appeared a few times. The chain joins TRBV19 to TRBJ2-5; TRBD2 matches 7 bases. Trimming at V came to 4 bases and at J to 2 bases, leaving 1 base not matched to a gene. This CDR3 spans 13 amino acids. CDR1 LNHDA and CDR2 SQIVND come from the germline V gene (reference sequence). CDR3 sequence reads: CASSNGGQETQYF. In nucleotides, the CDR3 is TGTGCCAGTAGTAACGGGGGGCAAGAGACCCAGTACTTC.